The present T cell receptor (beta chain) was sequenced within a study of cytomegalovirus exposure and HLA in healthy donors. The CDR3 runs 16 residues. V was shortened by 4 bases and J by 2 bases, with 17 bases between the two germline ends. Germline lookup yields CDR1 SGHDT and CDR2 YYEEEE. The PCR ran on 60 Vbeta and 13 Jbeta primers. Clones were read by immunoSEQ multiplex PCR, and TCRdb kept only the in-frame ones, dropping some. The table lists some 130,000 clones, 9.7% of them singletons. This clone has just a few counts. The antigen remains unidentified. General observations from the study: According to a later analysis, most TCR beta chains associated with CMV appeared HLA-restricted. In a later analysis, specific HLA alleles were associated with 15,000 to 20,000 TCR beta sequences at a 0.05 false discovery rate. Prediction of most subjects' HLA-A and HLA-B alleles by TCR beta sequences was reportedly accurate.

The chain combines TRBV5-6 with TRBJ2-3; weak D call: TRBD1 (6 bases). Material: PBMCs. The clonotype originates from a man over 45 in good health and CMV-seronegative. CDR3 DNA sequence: TGTGCCAGCAGCCCGGGACCGGGACAAGACACAGATACGCAGTATTTT. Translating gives CASSPGPGQDTDTQYF.